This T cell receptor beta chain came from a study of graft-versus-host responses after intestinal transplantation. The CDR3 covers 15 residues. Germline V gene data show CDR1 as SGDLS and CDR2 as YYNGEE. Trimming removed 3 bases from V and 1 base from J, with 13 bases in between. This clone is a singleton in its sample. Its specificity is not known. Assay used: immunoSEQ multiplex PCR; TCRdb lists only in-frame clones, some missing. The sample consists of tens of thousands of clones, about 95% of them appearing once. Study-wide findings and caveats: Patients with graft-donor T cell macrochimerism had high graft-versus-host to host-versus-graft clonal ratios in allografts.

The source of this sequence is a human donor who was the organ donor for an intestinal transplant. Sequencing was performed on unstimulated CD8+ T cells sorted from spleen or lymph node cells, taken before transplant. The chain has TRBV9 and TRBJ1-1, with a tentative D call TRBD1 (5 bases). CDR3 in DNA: TGTGCCAGCAGCGGAGAACGGGACGGGAACACTGAAGCTTTCTTT. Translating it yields CASSGERDGNTEAFF.